A selection of T cell receptor beta chains follows, all from one sample in a study of blood T cell repertoires in COVID-19. Profiling relied on immunoSEQ multiplex PCR, and the TCRdb table lists in-frame clones only, not all of them. Found here are about 180,000 clones, 80% to 90% of them singletons; the top ten hold about 9.6%. Sequencing was carried out using peripheral blood. Receptors originate from a man aged 50-59 years with active or convalescent COVID-19. Both conserved end residues are part of each CDR3. D genes are given only for firm matches. Rows give clone size only sometimes, using once, few, many, or a class for an expanded clone.

v_call,j_call,clone_size,d_call,cdr3_nt,cdr3_aa
TRBV27,TRBJ2-1,.,TRBD2,TGTGCCAGCAGTTCCGCGTCGGGGGGGCAAAACTACAATGAGCAGTTCTTC,CASSSASGGQNYNEQFF
TRBV29-1,TRBJ2-2,.,.,TGCAGCGTTGAATCGGAGGGCGACACCGGGGAGCTGTTTTTT,CSVESEGDTGELFF
TRBV19,TRBJ2-5,few,TRBD1,TGTGCCAGTAGTATTGGGGACAGGGATTTGGAGACCCAGTACTTC,CASSIGDRDLETQYF
TRBV5-5,TRBJ2-7,.,TRBD2,TGTGCCAGCACCAGGCAGACTAGCGGGGCCTACGAGCAGTACTTC,CASTRQTSGAYEQYF
TRBV3-1/TRBV3-2,TRBJ2-7,.,.,TGTGCCAGCAGCCAAGGAATCAGCGAGGCCTACGAGCAGTACTTC,CASSQGISEAYEQYF
TRBV6-4,TRBJ2-1,.,.,TGTGCCAGCAGTGACTCAGGAGGACGGGATGAGCAGTTCTTC,CASSDSGGRDEQFF
TRBV19,TRBJ1-1,once,TRBD1,TGTGCCAGTAGTATAGCAGCAGGACAGGGGAACACTGAAGCTTTCTTT,CASSIAAGQGNTEAFF
TRBV12-3/TRBV12-4,TRBJ1-1,.,.,TGTGCCAGCAGTCAGGTGGCGAACACTGAAGCTTTCTTT,CASSQVANTEAFF
TRBV28,TRBJ1-5,.,.,TGTGCCAGCAGTTCAATAGGGGATCAGCCCCAGCATTTT,CASSSIGDQPQHF
TRBV29-1,TRBJ1-2,.,.,TGCAGCGTGGGGTGGCTACAGGGCCGGGACTATGGCTACACCTTC,CSVGWLQGRDYGYTF
TRBV10-3,TRBJ2-5,once,.,TGTGCCATCGGGCGGGCAACCCAAGAGACCCAGTACTTC,CAIGRATQETQYF
TRBV7-2,TRBJ1-5,.,.,TGTGCCAGCAGCTCCCTAGGTTTCAATCAGCCCCAGCATTTT,CASSSLGFNQPQHF
TRBV10-1,TRBJ1-1,few,TRBD1,TGCGCCACAGCCGGACAGGGTAACACTGAAGCTTTCTTT,CATAGQGNTEAFF
TRBV5-4,TRBJ2-1,.,TRBD2,TGTGCCAGCAGCGCGGGACTAGCGGGCTCCAATGAGCAGTTCTTC,CASSAGLAGSNEQFF
TRBV7-2,TRBJ1-6,.,TRBD1,TGTGCCAGCAGCTTTTATCCGGGACAGCTTAATTCACCCCTCCACTTT,CASSFYPGQLNSPLHF
TRBV6-1,TRBJ1-2,.,TRBD1,TGTGCCAGCAGTGAGCCGGGACAGGGGGTCTATGGCTACACCTTC,CASSEPGQGVYGYTF
TRBV19,TRBJ1-6,once,.,TGTGCCAGTAGTGCCTGGACGGGAGGGAGTTCACCCCTCCACTTT,CASSAWTGGSSPLHF
TRBV7-6,TRBJ1-5,.,.,TGTGCCAGCAGGCCCCCTCACAGGAGACATCAGCCCCAGCATTTT,CASRPPHRRHQPQHF
TRBV3-1/TRBV3-2,TRBJ1-5,.,.,TGTGCCAGCAGCCAAGGTCAGGGGCGGACTCAGCCCCAGCATTTT,CASSQGQGRTQPQHF
TRBV19,TRBJ2-3,.,.,TGTGCCAGTAGTATAGTAACCGGGAGCGGAGATACGCAGTATTTT,CASSIVTGSGDTQYF
TRBV4-1,TRBJ2-2,.,.,TGCGCCAGCAGCCAAGCGGGGGTTCTGGGAGTCGGGGAGCTGTTTTTT,CASSQAGVLGVGELFF
TRBV2,TRBJ1-6,.,TRBD1,TGTGCCAGCAGTAAAAGACAGGGGTACCTTTCACCCCTCCACTTT,CASSKRQGYLSPLHF
TRBV6-5,TRBJ1-2,few,.,TGTGCCAGCAGTTACTCGATATTGGGGGGAAACTATGGCTACACCTTC,CASSYSILGGNYGYTF
TRBV4-1,TRBJ2-5,.,.,TGCGCCAGCAGCCAAGATGGGGCAGGTCGAGAGACCCAGTACTTC,CASSQDGAGRETQYF
TRBV5-1,TRBJ1-2,.,.,TGCGCCAGCAGCCTGGACTTCGGTAACTATGGCTACACCTTC,CASSLDFGNYGYTF
TRBV29-1,TRBJ1-4,.,.,TGCAGCGTGACCGGGACAAGTAATGAAAAACTGTTTTTT,CSVTGTSNEKLFF
TRBV28,TRBJ2-7,.,.,TGTGCCAGCAACCCCCTGACGGGGGACGCCTACGAGCAGTACTTC,CASNPLTGDAYEQYF
TRBV19,TRBJ1-5,.,.,TGTGCCAGTAGTAGACAGACTCCCAATCAGCCCCAGCATTTT,CASSRQTPNQPQHF
TRBV7-3,TRBJ2-7,.,.,TGTGCCAGCAGCTTAATGGGGAGCGAGCAGTACTTC,CASSLMGSEQYF
TRBV6-2/TRBV6-3,TRBJ2-5,.,TRBD1,TGTGCCAGCAGTTACTATAGGGACAGCCAAGAGACCCAGTACTTC,CASSYYRDSQETQYF
TRBV5-1,TRBJ1-5,.,TRBD1,TGCGCCAGCAGCACAGGGACAGAAATTAATCAGCCCCAGCATTTT,CASSTGTEINQPQHF
TRBV2,TRBJ2-2,once,TRBD1,TGTGCCAGCAGTCTACGACAGGGAAGGACCGGGGAGCTGTTTTTT,CASSLRQGRTGELFF
TRBV13,TRBJ2-3,.,.,TGTGCCAGCAGCCCGCCGGGGGTTGACACGCAGTATTTT,CASSPPGVDTQYF
TRBV28,TRBJ1-3,.,TRBD1,TGTGCCAGCAGTAAGACAGGGGGCACAGGAAACACCATATATTTT,CASSKTGGTGNTIYF
TRBV18,TRBJ2-3,.,.,TGTGCCAGCTCACCAGGAGGGAACACAGATACGCAGTATTTT,CASSPGGNTDTQYF
TRBV7-9,TRBJ2-1,.,.,TGTGCCAGCAGCTTATTCGGGACTGAGGCTAATGAGCAGTTCTTC,CASSLFGTEANEQFF
TRBV6-5,TRBJ1-1,.,.,TGTGCCAGCAGTTACCTAGGACAGAACACTGAAGCTTTCTTT,CASSYLGQNTEAFF
TRBV4-1,TRBJ2-2,.,.,TGCGCCAGCAGCCAAGATAAAACACCCGGGGAGCTGTTTTTT,CASSQDKTPGELFF
TRBV5-4,TRBJ2-6,.,TRBD1,TGTGCCAGCAGTCTTCAGGGGGTATCTGGGGCCAACGTCCTGACTTTC,CASSLQGVSGANVLTF
TRBV6-5,TRBJ1-5,.,.,TGTGCCAGCAGTTTAGAAGCGAATCAGCCCCAGCATTTT,CASSLEANQPQHF
TRBV14,TRBJ1-1,.,TRBD1,TGTGCCAGCAGCCCGGGACAGGGAAACACTGAAGCTTTCTTT,CASSPGQGNTEAFF
TRBV18,TRBJ1-2,.,.,TGTGCCAGCTCACCAAACGGGAACCTATTAATGTCCTATGGCTACACCTTC,CASSPNGNLLMSYGYTF
TRBV28,TRBJ1-5,.,.,TGTGCCAGCAGTAGTCATGAACTTAGCAATCAGCCCCAGCATTTT,CASSSHELSNQPQHF
TRBV7-2,TRBJ1-6,.,.,TGTGCCAGCAGCTTAGTAGGGCAGGGGTATAATTCACCCCTCCACTTT,CASSLVGQGYNSPLHF
TRBV19,TRBJ2-7,.,.,TGTGCCACCCAGGACACGCTGAGGGAGCAGTACTTC,CATQDTLREQYF
TRBV9,TRBJ2-3,once,.,TGTGCCAGCAGTGCAATTGGGGCTAGCACAGATACGCAGTATTTT,CASSAIGASTDTQYF
TRBV7-2,TRBJ1-2,.,TRBD1,TGTGCCAGCAGCCGATCAGACAGGGATGGCTACACCTTC,CASSRSDRDGYTF
TRBV28,TRBJ2-3,.,TRBD2,TGTGCCAGCAGTCTCGGGACTAGCGCAGATACGCAGTATTTT,CASSLGTSADTQYF
TRBV19,TRBJ1-1,.,.,TGTGCCAGTGCAACCGGCCAGGGGAGCACTGAAGCTTTCTTT,CASATGQGSTEAFF
TRBV19,TRBJ1-2,medium-sized,TRBD1,TGTGCCAGTAGTATAGAAACAGGGGACGGCTACACCTTC,CASSIETGDGYTF
TRBV7-9,TRBJ2-5,.,TRBD2,TGTGCCAGCAGCTTAGTTAGCGGGCATAAGCAAGAGACCCAGTACTTC,CASSLVSGHKQETQYF
TRBV3-1/TRBV3-2,TRBJ2-1,.,TRBD2,TGTGCCAGCAGCCAACTAGCGGGGGGGCCTTTTGAGCAGTTCTTC,CASSQLAGGPFEQFF
TRBV4-1,TRBJ2-2,.,TRBD2,TGCGCCAGCAGCCAAGAAGGCGCGGGGGGTATCGCCGGGGAGCTGTTTTTT,CASSQEGAGGIAGELFF
TRBV3-1/TRBV3-2,TRBJ1-4,few,.,TGTGCCAGCAGCCAAGTAGGTCCCGGAGGAGAAAAACTGTTTTTT,CASSQVGPGGEKLFF
TRBV30,TRBJ1-3,.,.,TGTGCCTGGAGTCTACAGTCTGGAAACACCATATATTTT,CAWSLQSGNTIYF
TRBV10-1,TRBJ1-1,few,.,TGCGCCAGCAGTGACCTCGAAGCACAGCCGAACACTGAAGCTTTCTTT,CASSDLEAQPNTEAFF
TRBV30,TRBJ2-2,.,.,TGTGCCTGGAGTCGGAACACCGGGGAGCTGTTTTTT,CAWSRNTGELFF
TRBV9,TRBJ2-3,.,TRBD2,TGTGCCAGCAGCCCCGGGGGGATTAGCACAGATACGCAGTATTTT,CASSPGGISTDTQYF
TRBV15,TRBJ1-5,few,.,TGTGCCACCAGCTTCGAAAGGAGGTTTCCCCAGCATTTT,CATSFERRFPQHF
TRBV15,TRBJ2-2,.,.,TGTGCCACCAGCAGAGATGAGGGCACCGGGGAGCTGTTTTTT,CATSRDEGTGELFF